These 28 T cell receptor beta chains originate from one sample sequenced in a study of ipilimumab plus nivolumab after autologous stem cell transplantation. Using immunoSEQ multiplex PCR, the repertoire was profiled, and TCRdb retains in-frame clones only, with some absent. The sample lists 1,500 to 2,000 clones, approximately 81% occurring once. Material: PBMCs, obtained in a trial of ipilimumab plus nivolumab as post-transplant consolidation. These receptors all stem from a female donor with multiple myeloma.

In nucleotides, the CDR3 is TGTGCCAGCAGTTTGGTCTTAAGCTCCTACAATGAGCAGTTCTTC. Amino acid sequence: CASSLVLSSYNEQFF. The genes are TRBV27 and TRBJ2-1; D unresolved. CDR3 length: 15 amino acids. Deletions cut 3 bases from V and 0 bases from J, with 9 bases between. The V gene's germline CDR1 is MNHEY and CDR2 SMNVEV (reference sequence).

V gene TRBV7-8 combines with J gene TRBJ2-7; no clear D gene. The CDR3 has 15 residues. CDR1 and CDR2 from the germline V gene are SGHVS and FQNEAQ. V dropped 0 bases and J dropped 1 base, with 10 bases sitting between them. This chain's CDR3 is CASSLAGSESYEQYF. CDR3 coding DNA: TGTGCCAGCAGCTTAGCGGGGTCAGAATCCTACGAGCAGTACTTC. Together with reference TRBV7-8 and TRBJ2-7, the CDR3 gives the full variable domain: GAGVSQSPRYKVAKRGQDVALRCDPISGHVSLFWYQQALGQGPEFLTYFQNEAQLDKSGLPSDRFFAERPEGSVSTLKIQRTQQEDSAVYLCASSLAGSESYEQYFGPGTRLTVT.

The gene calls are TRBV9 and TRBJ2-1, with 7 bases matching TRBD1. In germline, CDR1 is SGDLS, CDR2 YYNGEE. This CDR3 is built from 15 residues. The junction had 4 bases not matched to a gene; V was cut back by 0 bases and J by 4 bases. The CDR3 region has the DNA TGTGCCAGCAGCGTAGGACAGGGATCATACAATGAGCAGTTCTTC. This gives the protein CASSVGQGSYNEQFF.

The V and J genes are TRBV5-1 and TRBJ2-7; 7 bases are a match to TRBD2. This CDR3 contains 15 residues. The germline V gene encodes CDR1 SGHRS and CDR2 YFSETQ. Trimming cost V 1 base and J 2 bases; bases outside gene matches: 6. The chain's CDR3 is CASSLSGGSPYEQYF. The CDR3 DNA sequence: TGCGCCAGCAGCTTGTCTGGCGGGAGTCCCTACGAGCAGTACTTC.

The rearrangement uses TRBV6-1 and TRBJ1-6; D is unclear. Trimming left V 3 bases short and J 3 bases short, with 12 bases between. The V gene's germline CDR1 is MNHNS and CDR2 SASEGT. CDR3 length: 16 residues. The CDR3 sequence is CASSDPPQDYNSPLHF. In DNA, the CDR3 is TGTGCCAGCAGTGATCCCCCTCAGGACTATAATTCACCCCTCCACTTT.

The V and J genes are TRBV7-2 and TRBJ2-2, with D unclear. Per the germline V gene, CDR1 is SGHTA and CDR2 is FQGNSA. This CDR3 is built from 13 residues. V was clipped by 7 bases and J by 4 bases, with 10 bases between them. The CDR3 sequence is CASNLGPTGELFF. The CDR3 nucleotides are TGTGCCAGCAACCTAGGCCCCACCGGGGAGCTGTTTTTT. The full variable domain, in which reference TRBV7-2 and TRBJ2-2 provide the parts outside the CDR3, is GAGVSQSPSNKVTEKGKDVELRCDPISGHTALYWYRQSLGQGLEFLIYFQGNSAPDKSGLPSDRFSAERTGGSVSTLTIQRTQQEDSAVYLCASNLGPTGELFFGEGSRLTVL.

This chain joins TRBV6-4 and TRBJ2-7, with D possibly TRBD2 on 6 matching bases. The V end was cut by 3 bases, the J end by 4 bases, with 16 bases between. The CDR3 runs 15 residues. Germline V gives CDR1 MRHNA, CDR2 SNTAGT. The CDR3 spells CASSEEAGIRYEQYF. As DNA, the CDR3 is TGTGCCAGCAGTGAAGAGGCGGGAATTAGGTACGAGCAGTACTTC.

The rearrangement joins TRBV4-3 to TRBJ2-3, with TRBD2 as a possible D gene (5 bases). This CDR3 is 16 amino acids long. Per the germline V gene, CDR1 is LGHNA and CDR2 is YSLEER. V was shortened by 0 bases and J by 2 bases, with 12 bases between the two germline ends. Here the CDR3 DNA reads TGCGCCAGCAGCCAAGAAGCGGCTAGCCTCACAGATACGCAGTATTTT. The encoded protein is CASSQEAASLTDTQYF.

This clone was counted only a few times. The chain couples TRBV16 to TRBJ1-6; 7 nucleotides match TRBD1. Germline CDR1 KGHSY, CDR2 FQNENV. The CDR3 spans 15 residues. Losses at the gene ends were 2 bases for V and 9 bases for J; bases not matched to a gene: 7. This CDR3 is CASSQNRGGVSPLHF. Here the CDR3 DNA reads TGTGCCAGCAGCCAAAACAGGGGAGGTGTTTCACCCCTCCACTTT.

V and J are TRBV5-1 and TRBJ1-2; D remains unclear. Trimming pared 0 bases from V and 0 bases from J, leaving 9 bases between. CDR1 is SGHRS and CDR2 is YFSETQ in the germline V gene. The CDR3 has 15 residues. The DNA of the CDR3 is TGCGCCAGCAGCTTGGTACCGGCTTCTAACTATGGCTACACCTTC. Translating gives CASSLVPASNYGYTF.

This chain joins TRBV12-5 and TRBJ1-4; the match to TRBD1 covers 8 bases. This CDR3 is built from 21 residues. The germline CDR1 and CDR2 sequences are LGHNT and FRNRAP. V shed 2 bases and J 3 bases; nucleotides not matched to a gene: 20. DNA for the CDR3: TGTGCTAGTGGTTTGCCAACGGGGGACAGGAACCGCCTCGGGGCTAATGAAAAACTGTTTTTT. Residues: CASGLPTGDRNRLGANEKLFF. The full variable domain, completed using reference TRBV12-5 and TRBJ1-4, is DARVTQTPRHKVTEMGQEVTMRCQPILGHNTVFWYRQTMMQGLELLAYFRNRAPLDDSGMPKDRFSAEMPDATLATLKIQPSEPRDSAVYFCASGLPTGDRNRLGANEKLFFGSGTQLSVL.

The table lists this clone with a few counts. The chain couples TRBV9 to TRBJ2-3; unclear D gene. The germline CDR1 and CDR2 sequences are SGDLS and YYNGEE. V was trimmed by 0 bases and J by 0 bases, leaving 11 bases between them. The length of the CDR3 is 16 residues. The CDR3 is CASSVGLQSSTDTQYF. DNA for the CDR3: TGTGCCAGCAGCGTAGGCCTCCAGAGTAGCACAGATACGCAGTATTTT.

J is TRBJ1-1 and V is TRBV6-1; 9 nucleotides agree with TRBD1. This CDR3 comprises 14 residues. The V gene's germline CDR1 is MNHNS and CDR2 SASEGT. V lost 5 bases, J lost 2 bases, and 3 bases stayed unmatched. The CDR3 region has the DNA TGTGCCAGCAGTCCACAGGGGGCTAACACTGAAGCTTTCTTT. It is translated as CASSPQGANTEAFF.

In DNA, the CDR3 is TGTGCCTGGAGCCAAGGGTGGACTGAAGCTTTCTTT. It translates to CAWSQGWTEAFF. This chain joins TRBV30 and TRBJ1-1; D gene uncertain. This CDR3 has 12 residues. The V and J ends lost 3 bases and 5 bases respectively, with 10 bases between them. Per germline, CDR1 GTSNPN and CDR2 SVGIG (reference sequence).

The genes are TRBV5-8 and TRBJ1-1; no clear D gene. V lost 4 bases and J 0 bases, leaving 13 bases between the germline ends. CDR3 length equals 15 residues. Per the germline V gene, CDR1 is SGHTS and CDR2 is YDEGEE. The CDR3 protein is CASSPTREMNTEAFF. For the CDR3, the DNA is TGTGCCAGCAGCCCGACCCGGGAGATGAACACTGAAGCTTTCTTT.

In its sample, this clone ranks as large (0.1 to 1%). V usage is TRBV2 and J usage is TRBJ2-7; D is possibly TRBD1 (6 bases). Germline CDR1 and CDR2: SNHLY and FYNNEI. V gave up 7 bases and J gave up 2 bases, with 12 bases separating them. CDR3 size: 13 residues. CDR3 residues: CASNWQGPYEQYF. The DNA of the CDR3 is TGTGCCAGCAACTGGCAGGGGCCCTACGAGCAGTACTTC.

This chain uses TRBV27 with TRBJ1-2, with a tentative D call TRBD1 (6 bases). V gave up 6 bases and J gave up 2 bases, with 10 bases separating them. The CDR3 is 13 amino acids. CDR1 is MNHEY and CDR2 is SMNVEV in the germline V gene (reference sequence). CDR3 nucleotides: TGTGCCAGCAGGGACAGACAAAACTATGGCTACACCTTC. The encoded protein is CASRDRQNYGYTF.

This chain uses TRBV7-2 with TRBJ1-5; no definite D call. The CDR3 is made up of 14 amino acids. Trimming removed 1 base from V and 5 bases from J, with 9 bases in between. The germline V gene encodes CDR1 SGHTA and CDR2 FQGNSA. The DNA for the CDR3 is TGTGCCAGCAGCTTAGGAGGTGTCGATCAGCCCCAGCATTTT. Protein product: CASSLGGVDQPQHF.

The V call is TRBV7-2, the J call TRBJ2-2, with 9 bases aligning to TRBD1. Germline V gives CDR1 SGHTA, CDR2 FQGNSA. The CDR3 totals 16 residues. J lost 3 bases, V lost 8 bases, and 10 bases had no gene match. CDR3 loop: CASGGKRTGDTGELFF. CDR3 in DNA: TGTGCCAGCGGCGGGAAGAGGACAGGGGACACCGGGGAGCTGTTTTTT. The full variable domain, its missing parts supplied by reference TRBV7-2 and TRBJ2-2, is GAGVSQSPSNKVTEKGKDVELRCDPISGHTALYWYRQSLGQGLEFLIYFQGNSAPDKSGLPSDRFSAERTGGSVSTLTIQRTQQEDSAVYLCASGGKRTGDTGELFFGEGSRLTVL.

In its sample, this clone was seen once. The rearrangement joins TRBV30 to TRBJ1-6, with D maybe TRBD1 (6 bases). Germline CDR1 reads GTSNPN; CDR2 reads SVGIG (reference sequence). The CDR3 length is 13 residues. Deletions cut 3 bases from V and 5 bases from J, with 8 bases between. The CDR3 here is CAWRDRNNSPLHF. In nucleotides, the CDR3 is TGTGCCTGGAGGGACAGAAATAATTCACCCCTCCACTTT.

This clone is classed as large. The CDR3 loop reads CASSLASENEQYF. CDR3 DNA sequence: TGTGCCAGCAGCTTGGCCTCGGAAAACGAGCAGTACTTC. The rearrangement joins TRBV5-4 to TRBJ2-7, with unresolved D. V was clipped by 0 bases and J by 5 bases, with 9 bases between them. The CDR3 covers 13 residues. Germline CDR1 is SGHNT and CDR2 is YYREEE (reference sequence).

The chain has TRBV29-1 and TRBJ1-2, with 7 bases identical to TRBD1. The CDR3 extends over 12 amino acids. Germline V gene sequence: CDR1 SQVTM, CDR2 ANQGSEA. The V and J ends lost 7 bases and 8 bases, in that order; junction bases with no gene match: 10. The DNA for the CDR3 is TGCAGCGGCCGGGACAGCCTGGGAGGCTACACCTTC. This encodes CSGRDSLGGYTF.

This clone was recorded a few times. The CDR3 DNA is TGTGCCAGCAGTCACCCCTCGTCGGAGCAGTACTTC. Amino acid sequence: CASSHPSSEQYF. The chain combines TRBV27 with TRBJ2-7, with no clear D. The CDR3 has 12 amino acids. V gave up 5 bases and J gave up 7 bases, with 12 bases separating them. From germline, CDR1 is MNHEY and CDR2 SMNVEV (reference sequence).

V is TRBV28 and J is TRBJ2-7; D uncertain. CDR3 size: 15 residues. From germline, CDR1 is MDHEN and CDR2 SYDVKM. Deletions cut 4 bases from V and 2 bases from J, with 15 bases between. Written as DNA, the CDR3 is TGTGCCAGCAGTTCCGTCTTGGGGTCTACCTACGAGCAGTACTTC. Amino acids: CASSSVLGSTYEQYF.

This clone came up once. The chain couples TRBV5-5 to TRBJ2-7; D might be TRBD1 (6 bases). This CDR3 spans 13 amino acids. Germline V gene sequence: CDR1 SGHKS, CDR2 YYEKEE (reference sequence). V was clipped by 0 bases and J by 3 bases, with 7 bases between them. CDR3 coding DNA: TGTGCCAGCAGCTTGGAGGACAGCTACGAGCAGTACTTC. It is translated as CASSLEDSYEQYF.

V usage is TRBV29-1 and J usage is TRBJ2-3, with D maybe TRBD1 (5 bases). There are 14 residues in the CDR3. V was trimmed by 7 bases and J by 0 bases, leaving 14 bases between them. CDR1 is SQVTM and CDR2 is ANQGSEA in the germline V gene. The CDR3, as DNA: TGCAGCGGCCTTGGACACTTTAGCACAGATACGCAGTATTTT. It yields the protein CSGLGHFSTDTQYF.

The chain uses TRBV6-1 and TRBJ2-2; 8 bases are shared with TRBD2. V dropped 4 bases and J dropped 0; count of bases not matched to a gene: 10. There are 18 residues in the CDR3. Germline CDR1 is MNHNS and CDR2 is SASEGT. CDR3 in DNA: TGTGCCAGCAGTGCGGTGTCAGCGGGAGAGGCGAACACCGGGGAGCTGTTTTTT. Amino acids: CASSAVSAGEANTGELFF.

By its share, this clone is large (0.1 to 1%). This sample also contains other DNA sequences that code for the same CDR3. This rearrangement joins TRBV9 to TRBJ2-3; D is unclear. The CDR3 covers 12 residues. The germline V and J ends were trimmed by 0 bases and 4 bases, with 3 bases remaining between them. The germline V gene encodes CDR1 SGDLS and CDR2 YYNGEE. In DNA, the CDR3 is TGTGCCAGCAGCGTAGGGTCAGATACGCAGTATTTT. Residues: CASSVGSDTQYF.